This entry lists 17 T cell receptor beta chains sequenced from one sample in a study of PD-1 blockade in classical Hodgkin lymphoma (TCRdb year 2020). Sample time point, as interpreted from the label and publication: cycle 1 day 1 (C1D1), immediately before nivolumab initiation. Relapse after autologous stem cell transplantation had occurred in all trial patients, and cohorts A, B and C were distinguished by prior brentuximab vedotin exposure. Library generation was performed with the immunoSEQ multiplex PCR assay. TCRdb mirrors the immuneACCESS table, restricted to in-frame sequences. Some clones are absent from its copies; in checked studies, under half trace to an unresolved V gene, and the reason for the others is unknown. The sample table contains about 97,000 clones; only one count was recorded for over 80% of them. 9% to 15% of the sample is in the top ten clones. The source was peripheral blood mononuclear cells (PBMCs), collected at baseline. The origin of the receptors is a human donor with classical Hodgkin lymphoma.

The J gene is TRBJ1-1, the V gene TRBV30; 9 bases match TRBD1. This CDR3 spans 14 amino acids. J lost 4 bases, V lost 3 bases, and 6 bases had no gene match. The germline V gene has CDR1 GTSNPN and CDR2 SVGIG (reference sequence). This CDR3 reads CAWSKTTGGTEAFF. In DNA, the CDR3 is TGTGCCTGGAGCAAGACGACAGGGGGCACTGAAGCTTTCTTT.

This sequence joins TRBV5-4 and TRBJ2-7; D is unresolved. V lost 2 bases and J 5 bases, leaving 5 bases between the germline ends. The germline CDR1 and CDR2 sequences are SGHNT and YYREEE (reference sequence). This CDR3 region has 11 residues. The CDR3 loop is CASSFGNEQYF. The DNA of the CDR3 is TGTGCCAGCAGCTTTGGCAACGAGCAGTACTTC.

This clone was observed many times. The chain links TRBV7-9 to TRBJ2-7; 7 bases agree with TRBD1. After removal of 4 bases from V and 6 bases from J, the junction contained 3 bases not matched to a gene. Germline V gene sequence: CDR1 SEHNR, CDR2 FQNEAQ (reference sequence). The CDR3 extends over 12 amino acids. The CDR3 spells CASSYPGGEQYF. The CDR3 DNA reads TGTGCCAGCAGCTACCCAGGGGGCGAGCAGTACTTC.

The V gene is TRBV10-1, the J gene TRBJ2-1; 7 bases are shared with TRBD1. CDR3 length equals 14 residues. The V segment lost 8 bases and the J segment 6 bases; nucleotides outside the gene matches: 10. Germline CDR1 WNHNN, CDR2 SYGVQD (reference sequence). CDR3 sequence: CASSMQGDRNEQFF. The CDR3 DNA follows: TGCGCCAGCTCTATGCAGGGGGACCGCAATGAGCAGTTCTTC.

The chain combines TRBV14 with TRBJ2-1; TRBD2 aligns across 7 bases. The CDR3 sequence is 13 residues long. Germline values: CDR1 SGHDN, CDR2 FVKESK. V trimming: 1 base; J trimming: 10 bases; junction bases outside the gene matches: 4. The DNA of the CDR3 is TGTGCCAGCAGCCAAGTGGTCGGGGGGGAGCAGTTCTTC. Protein: CASSQVVGGEQFF.

The chain recombines TRBV14 with TRBJ1-1, with D uncertain. This CDR3 region has 13 residues. Trimming pared 6 bases from V and 0 bases from J, leaving 8 bases between. Per the germline V gene, CDR1 is SGHDN and CDR2 is FVKESK. CDR3 DNA: TGTGCCAGCAGTTCTACCATGAACACTGAAGCTTTCTTT. It is translated as CASSSTMNTEAFF. Combining the CDR3 with reference TRBV14 and TRBJ1-1 gives the whole variable domain EAGVTQFPSHSVIEKGQTVTLRCDPISGHDNLYWYRRVMGKEIKFLLHFVKESKQDESGMPNNRFLAERTGGTYSTLKVQPAELEDSGVYFCASSSTMNTEAFFGQGTRLTVV.

This chain links TRBV5-1 with TRBJ1-3; 7 bases line up with TRBD1. Per the germline V gene, CDR1 is SGHRS and CDR2 is YFSETQ. The V gene end was trimmed by 1 base and the J gene end by 4 bases; junction bases not matched to a gene: 14. This CDR3 comprises 18 residues. CDR3 residues: CASSLLARGFSDGNTIYF. Written as DNA, the CDR3 is TGCGCCAGCAGCTTGTTGGCCAGGGGGTTCTCGGACGGAAACACCATATATTTT.

This clone appeared a single time. This chain's CDR3 is CASSPGRDTEAFF. The DNA of the CDR3 is TGTGCCAGCAGCCCAGGGAGGGACACTGAAGCTTTCTTT. The V and J genes are TRBV6-1 and TRBJ1-1; D may be TRBD1 (5 bases). Germline values: CDR1 MNHNS, CDR2 SASEGT. Trimming removed 6 bases from V and 3 bases from J, with 11 bases in between. The CDR3 runs 13 residues.

The chain carries TRBV5-1 and TRBJ1-3; no reliable D call. Trimming took 4 bases from V and 0 from J, leaving 8 bases between them. Germline lookup yields CDR1 SGHRS and CDR2 YFSETQ. The CDR3 covers 14 residues. The CDR3 coding sequence is TGCGCCAGCAGCCAGCGGGACTCTGGAAACACCATATATTTT. Translated: CASSQRDSGNTIYF. The entire variable domain, with the rest obtained from reference TRBV5-1 and TRBJ1-3, is as follows: KAGVTQTPRYLIKTRGQQVTLSCSPISGHRSVSWYQQTPGQGLQFLFEYFSETQRNKGNFPGRFSGRQFSNSRSEMNVSTLELGDSALYLCASSQRDSGNTIYFGEGSWLTVV.

This chain joins TRBV18 and TRBJ2-7; no clear D. CDR3 size: 12 residues. V lost 8 bases and J lost 7, with 15 bases in between. The germline V gene encodes CDR1 KGHSH and CDR2 LQKENI. CDR3 protein: CASAPLDREQYF. The CDR3 DNA is TGTGCCAGCGCCCCACTTGATAGGGAGCAGTACTTC.

The genes are TRBV29-1 and TRBJ2-3, with D hard to call. V lost 8 bases and J 0 bases, leaving 18 bases between the germline ends. Germline-derived CDR1 and CDR2 are SQVTM and ANQGSEA. The CDR3 runs 15 residues. The CDR3 DNA sequence: TGCAGCACCGCAAATCGGGCGGAAAGCACAGATACGCAGTATTTT. Amino acid sequence: CSTANRAESTDTQYF.

The chain links TRBV6-6 to TRBJ1-4; TRBD1 matches 10 bases. Germline V gene data show CDR1 as MNHNY and CDR2 as SVGAGI (reference sequence). The J segment lost 7 bases and the V segment lost 8 bases, leaving 13 bases of the junction unmatched. The CDR3 runs to 16 residues. In DNA, the CDR3 is TGTGCCAGCCGGGACAGGGGAAGTTGGGTCGGTGAAAAACTGTTTTTT. As protein: CASRDRGSWVGEKLFF.

The rearrangement links TRBV7-9 to TRBJ2-5, with D tentatively TRBD1 or TRBD2 (5 bases each). There are 18 residues in the CDR3. Trimming took off 0 bases at V and 0 bases at J, with 17 bases between the two ends. Germline CDR1 reads SEHNR; CDR2 reads FQNEAQ (reference sequence). The CDR3 is CASSLAPRDGWYQETQYF. CDR3 nucleotide sequence: TGTGCCAGCAGCTTAGCTCCCCGGGACGGTTGGTACCAAGAGACCCAGTACTTC.

The chain uses TRBV11-1 and TRBJ2-7; no clear D gene. From germline, CDR1 is SGHAT and CDR2 FQDESV (reference sequence). The ends were cut back, 2 bases at V and 5 bases at J, with 13 bases in the middle. This CDR3 comprises 14 residues. The CDR3 is CASSLNTPGDEQYF. The CDR3 DNA follows: TGTGCCAGCAGCTTAAATACCCCCGGTGACGAGCAGTACTTC.

The rearrangement uses TRBV18 and TRBJ1-2; TRBD1 is a possible D gene (6 bases). Germline V lookup: CDR1 KGHSH, CDR2 LQKENI. Trimming left V 2 bases short and J 4 bases short, with 11 bases between. CDR3 length: 14 residues. Written as DNA, the CDR3 is TGTGCCAGCTCACCATACCGACAGGTCTATGGCTACACCTTC. It specifies CASSPYRQVYGYTF.

The chain carries TRBV28 and TRBJ2-3; perhaps TRBD2 as D (6 bases). V dropped 6 bases and J dropped 1 base, with 11 bases sitting between them. This CDR3 contains 14 residues. Germline assignment: CDR1 MDHEN and CDR2 SYDVKM. CDR3 in DNA: TGTGCCAGCAGCTCGGAGGGCGGCACAGATACGCAGTATTTT. Its protein is CASSSEGGTDTQYF.

V gene TRBV9 combines with J gene TRBJ1-4; D gene uncertain. V dropped 4 bases and J dropped 8 bases, with 12 bases sitting between them. The germline V gene has CDR1 SGDLS and CDR2 YYNGEE. This CDR3 comprises 13 residues. The CDR3 nucleotides read TGTGCCAGCAGCTACGGGGTAGAGGAAAAACTGTTTTTT. Translating it yields CASSYGVEEKLFF. Together with reference TRBV9 and TRBJ1-4, the CDR3 gives the full variable domain: DSGVTQTPKHLITATGQRVTLRCSPRSGDLSVYWYQQSLDQGLQFLIQYYNGEERAKGNILERFSAQQFPDLHSELNLSSLELGDSALYFCASSYGVEEKLFFGSGTQLSVL.